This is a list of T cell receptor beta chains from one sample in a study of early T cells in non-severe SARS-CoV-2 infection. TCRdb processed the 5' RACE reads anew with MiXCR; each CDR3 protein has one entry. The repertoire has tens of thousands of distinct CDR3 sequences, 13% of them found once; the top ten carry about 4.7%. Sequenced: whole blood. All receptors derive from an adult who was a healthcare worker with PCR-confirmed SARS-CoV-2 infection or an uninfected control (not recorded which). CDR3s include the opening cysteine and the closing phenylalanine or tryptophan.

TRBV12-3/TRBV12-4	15	CASSFPGGAYNEQFF
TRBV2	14	CASTPGTGPGKLFF
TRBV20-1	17	CSARDQTPGQQRSPLHF
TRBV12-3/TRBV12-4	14	CASSLGESNQPQHF
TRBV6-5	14	CASSYSPSEGELFF
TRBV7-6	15	CASSLGSADNQPQHF
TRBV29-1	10	CSVALGPEFF
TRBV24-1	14	CATSETDRADTQYF
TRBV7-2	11	CASSPGTREYF
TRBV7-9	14	CASYSSGRTDTQYF
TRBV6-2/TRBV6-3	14	CASSYSTRSYGYTF
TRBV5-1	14	CASSLLTGSYEQYF
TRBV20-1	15	CSARGLAGGPNTQYF
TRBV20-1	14	CSATPGGDQETQYF
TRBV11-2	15	CASSLGTEFNYGYTF
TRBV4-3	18	CASSQDLTTVLGGETQYF
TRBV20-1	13	CSSRGGRGNIQYF
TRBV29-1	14	CSAGVLATNEKLFF
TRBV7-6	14	CASSLGGWADTQYF
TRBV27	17	CASSLLGPAGSYNEQFF
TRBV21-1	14	CASKVGGHGDTQNF
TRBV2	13	CASRAGRDYGYTF
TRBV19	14	CASSGQGATDTQYF
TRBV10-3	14	CAISELGGFDEQFF
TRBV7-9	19	CASSPWTEIANRSPYEQYF
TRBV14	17	CASSQVRLAGGTRTQYF
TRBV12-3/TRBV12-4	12	CASSPWGTEAFF
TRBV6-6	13	CASSPGGLYGYTF
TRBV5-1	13	CASSSGVVYEQYF
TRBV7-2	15	CASSLPTTFSYEQYF
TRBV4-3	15	CASSQDLAGAIEAFF
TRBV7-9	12	CASSARPERQYF
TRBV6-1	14	CASRTGFNTGELFF
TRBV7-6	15	CASSLAGSMNTEAFF
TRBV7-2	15	CASSLGTGYTDTQYF
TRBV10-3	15	CAISSGGPSSYEQYF
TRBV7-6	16	CASSLGQTSYNSPLHF
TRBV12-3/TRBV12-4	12	CASSQGVQPQHF
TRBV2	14	CASSRTLANTEAFF
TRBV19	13	CASNTVSGNTIYF